The TCR beta chain under discussion was sequenced for a study of radiation and T cells in renal cell carcinoma. This clone was counted only a few times. Germline V gives CDR1 MDHEN, CDR2 SYDVKM. There are 12 residues in the CDR3. Deletions cut 5 bases from V and 6 bases from J, with 9 bases between. Time point in this sample: blood 4 weeks post-SBRT, at nephrectomy. As for treatment: 15 Gy SBRT to primary tumor, nephrectomy 4 weeks later. Nephrectomy followed 15 Gy stereotactic body radiation by 4 weeks. Radiation-treated patients gave blood at baseline, week 2 and week 4. TCRdb's copy holds only in-frame clones and misses some; the assay was immunoSEQ multiplex PCR. The data show roughly 90,000 clones, approximately 86% seen once.

This material consisted of blood, taken from a patient whose treatment included radiotherapy and nephrectomy. V and J are TRBV28 and TRBJ2-3; tentative D call: TRBD1 (5 bases). The receptor was isolated from a man over 45 with renal cell carcinoma. This chain's CDR3 is CASSRTLDTQYF. The DNA of the CDR3 is TGTGCCAGCAGTAGGACACTTGATACGCAGTATTTT. Complete variable domain (other parts from reference TRBV28 and TRBJ2-3): DVKVTQSSRYLVKRTGEKVFLECVQDMDHENMFWYRQDPGLGLRLIYFSYDVKMKEKGDIPEGYSVSREKKERFSLILESASTNQTSMYLCASSRTLDTQYFGPGTRLTVL.